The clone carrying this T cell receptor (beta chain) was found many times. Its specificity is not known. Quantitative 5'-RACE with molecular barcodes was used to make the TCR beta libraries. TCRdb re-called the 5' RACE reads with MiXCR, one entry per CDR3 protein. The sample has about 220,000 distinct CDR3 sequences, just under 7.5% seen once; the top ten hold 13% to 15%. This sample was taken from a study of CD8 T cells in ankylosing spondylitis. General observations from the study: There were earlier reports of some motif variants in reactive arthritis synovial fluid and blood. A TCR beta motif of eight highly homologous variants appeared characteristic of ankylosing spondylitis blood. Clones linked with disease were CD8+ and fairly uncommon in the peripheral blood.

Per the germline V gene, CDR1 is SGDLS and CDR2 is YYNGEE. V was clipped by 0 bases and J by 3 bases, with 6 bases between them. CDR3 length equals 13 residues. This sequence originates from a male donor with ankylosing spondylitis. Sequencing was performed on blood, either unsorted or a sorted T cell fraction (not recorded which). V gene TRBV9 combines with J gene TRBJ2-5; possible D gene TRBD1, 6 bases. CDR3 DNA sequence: TGTGCCAGCAGCGTAGACAGGGAAGAGACCCAGTACTTC. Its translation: CASSVDREETQYF.